This T cell receptor beta chain was identified during a study of blood T cell repertoires in COVID-19. Overall study context: Samples came from the United States, Italy and Spain, spanning acute and convalescent COVID-19. The cDNA or gDNA used as material had been derived from T cells, B-cell-depleted T cells, or PBMCs.

Per the original data handling: Amplifying reference gene primers gave estimates of nucleated cell counts. The method was immunoSEQ multiplex PCR; TCRdb's version includes in-frame clones alone and lacks a portion of them. V and J calls plus clone size are reproduced from that table; the DNA served to infer D and trimming. The sample records 100,000 to 150,000 clones, approximately 88% being singletons. V lost 0 bases to trimming and J lost 3 bases; unmatched junction nucleotides: 3. The CDR3 contains 14 residues. Germline CDR1 is SGDLS and CDR2 is YYNGEE. Sequences were obtained from peripheral blood. The sequence came from a man between 50 and 59 years old with acute or convalescent COVID-19. The V and J genes are TRBV9 and TRBJ2-7; 7 bases are a match to TRBD1. The CDR3 region is CASSVGDSRYEQYF. The CDR3 DNA follows: TGTGCCAGCAGCGTAGGGGACAGCCGCTACGAGCAGTACTTC.